The rows below give T cell receptor beta chains drawn from one sample of a study of blood T cell repertoires in COVID-19. Using immunoSEQ multiplex PCR, the repertoire was profiled, and TCRdb retains in-frame clones only, with some absent. The sample lists some 350,000 clones, roughly nine tenths occurring once. Sequences were obtained from PBMCs or T cells enriched from blood (not recorded which). The receptors derive from a young man who had recovered from COVID-19. CDR3s include the opening cysteine and the closing phenylalanine or tryptophan. A D gene is named only where the DNA matches it firmly. Not every row has a clone size; where given, it reads once, few, many or a size class.

j_call: TRBJ1-2; v_call: TRBV19; clone_size: few; d_call: TRBD1; cdr3_nt: TGTGCCAGTAGTACGGTTTGGCAGGGGGCGACTGGCTACACCTTC; cdr3_aa: CASSTVWQGATGYTF
j_call: TRBJ2-2; v_call: TRBV7-2; clone_size: NA; d_call: NA; cdr3_nt: TGTGCCAGCAGCTTAGCACCTCGGACCGGGGAGCTGTTTTTT; cdr3_aa: CASSLAPRTGELFF
j_call: TRBJ2-7; v_call: TRBV5-8; clone_size: NA; d_call: NA; cdr3_nt: TGTGCCAGCAGCTTGGATCGGGGCGAGCAGTACTTC; cdr3_aa: CASSLDRGEQYF
j_call: TRBJ2-1; v_call: TRBV9; clone_size: once; d_call: NA; cdr3_nt: TGTGCCAGCAGCCCACAGGGCCCCGGGCCTTCCAATGAGCAGTTCTTC; cdr3_aa: CASSPQGPGPSNEQFF
j_call: TRBJ2-2; v_call: TRBV2; clone_size: NA; d_call: NA; cdr3_nt: TGTGCCAGCAGTGAATATAGCGATGCGGGGGAGCTGTTTTTT; cdr3_aa: CASSEYSDAGELFF
j_call: TRBJ2-7; v_call: TRBV4-1; clone_size: NA; d_call: TRBD2; cdr3_nt: TGCGCCAGCAGCCAAGGGCCCGTTGGAGCGGGGGCCTACTACGAGCAGTACTTC; cdr3_aa: CASSQGPVGAGAYYEQYF
j_call: TRBJ1-4; v_call: TRBV9; clone_size: NA; d_call: TRBD1; cdr3_nt: TGTGCCAGCAGCGTAGGGATCGGGGACAGGGGTTATGAAAAACTGTTTTTT; cdr3_aa: CASSVGIGDRGYEKLFF
j_call: TRBJ2-3; v_call: TRBV4-1; clone_size: NA; d_call: NA; cdr3_nt: TGCGCCAGCAGCCAAGGAGGGTACACAGATACGCAGTATTTT; cdr3_aa: CASSQGGYTDTQYF
j_call: TRBJ2-6; v_call: TRBV6-5; clone_size: NA; d_call: NA; cdr3_nt: TGTGCCAGCAGTTACTTCGGGGATGGGGCCAACGTCCTGACTTTC; cdr3_aa: CASSYFGDGANVLTF
j_call: TRBJ1-4; v_call: TRBV5-6; clone_size: once; d_call: NA; cdr3_nt: TGTGCCAGCAGCTTGGGCAGGGGTAGTGAAAAACTGTTTTTT; cdr3_aa: CASSLGRGSEKLFF
j_call: TRBJ2-3; v_call: TRBV19; clone_size: NA; d_call: TRBD2; cdr3_nt: TGTGCCAGTAGTCCTCAACTAGCGGCCTTCACAGATACGCAGTATTTT; cdr3_aa: CASSPQLAAFTDTQYF
j_call: TRBJ2-5; v_call: TRBV7-2; clone_size: NA; d_call: NA; cdr3_nt: TGTGCCAGCAGCTTAGTTCGGGACTACCAAGAGACCCAGTACTTC; cdr3_aa: CASSLVRDYQETQYF
j_call: TRBJ2-2; v_call: TRBV30; clone_size: NA; d_call: TRBD2; cdr3_nt: TGTGCGAGGACTAGCGGGAGGACCGGGGAGCTGTTTTTT; cdr3_aa: CARTSGRTGELFF
j_call: TRBJ2-1; v_call: TRBV19; clone_size: NA; d_call: TRBD1; cdr3_nt: TGTGCCAGTAGTGTCGGGACAGGCCCCTACAATGAGCAGTTCTTC; cdr3_aa: CASSVGTGPYNEQFF
j_call: TRBJ2-7; v_call: TRBV13; clone_size: NA; d_call: TRBD2; cdr3_nt: TGTGCCAGCAGTCGTACAGGGACTAGCGGGGGCCGGACCTACGAGCAGTACTTC; cdr3_aa: CASSRTGTSGGRTYEQYF
j_call: TRBJ1-5; v_call: TRBV18; clone_size: NA; d_call: NA; cdr3_nt: TGTGCCAGCTCACCGGGCGCCGGTCCCAATCAGCCCCAGCATTTT; cdr3_aa: CASSPGAGPNQPQHF
j_call: TRBJ2-7; v_call: TRBV5-4; clone_size: once; d_call: NA; cdr3_nt: TGTGCCAGCAGCCCGAAGACGCGGCTTTCCTACGAGCAGTACTTC; cdr3_aa: CASSPKTRLSYEQYF
j_call: TRBJ2-1; v_call: TRBV10-2; clone_size: NA; d_call: TRBD2; cdr3_nt: TGCGCCAGCAGCCGAGACGGGGGGTACAATGAGCAGTTCTTC; cdr3_aa: CASSRDGGYNEQFF
j_call: TRBJ2-5; v_call: TRBV5-6; clone_size: NA; d_call: NA; cdr3_nt: TGTGCCAGCAGCGCTTACAGGAGTCTCCAAGAGACCCAGTACTTC; cdr3_aa: CASSAYRSLQETQYF
j_call: TRBJ1-4; v_call: TRBV4-3; clone_size: NA; d_call: TRBD1; cdr3_nt: TGCGCCAGCAGCCAGCCGCTTATACAGGGGGCCGTTGGTGAAAAACTGTTTTTT; cdr3_aa: CASSQPLIQGAVGEKLFF
j_call: TRBJ1-2; v_call: TRBV3-1/TRBV3-2; clone_size: NA; d_call: NA; cdr3_nt: TGTGCCAGCAGCCAAAACAGGGATGGCTACACCTTC; cdr3_aa: CASSQNRDGYTF
j_call: TRBJ1-2; v_call: TRBV10-3; clone_size: NA; d_call: NA; cdr3_nt: TGTGCCATCAGTAAACAGGGCAACTATGGCTACACCTTC; cdr3_aa: CAISKQGNYGYTF
j_call: TRBJ2-5; v_call: TRBV18; clone_size: NA; d_call: NA; cdr3_nt: TGTGCCAGCTCACCAGTAGTGGTTAAGATAGGACAGACACAAGAGACCCAGTACTTC; cdr3_aa: CASSPVVVKIGQTQETQYF
j_call: TRBJ2-3; v_call: TRBV27; clone_size: NA; d_call: TRBD1; cdr3_nt: TGTGCCAGCAGTCCCACAGACAGGGCCCTTAGCACAGATACGCAGTATTTT; cdr3_aa: CASSPTDRALSTDTQYF
j_call: TRBJ1-1; v_call: TRBV19; clone_size: NA; d_call: TRBD1; cdr3_nt: TGTGCCAGTAGTAGCAGGGGGCAAAGGGCTTTCTTT; cdr3_aa: CASSSRGQRAFF
j_call: TRBJ2-3; v_call: TRBV7-9; clone_size: few; d_call: NA; cdr3_nt: TGTGCCAGCAGCCCCGTCCCTGGGGCCGGCACAGATACGCAGTATTTT; cdr3_aa: CASSPVPGAGTDTQYF
j_call: TRBJ2-5; v_call: TRBV15; clone_size: NA; d_call: TRBD2; cdr3_nt: TGTGCGACGGGGGCCCCGACTAGCGGGACACTGGAGACCCAGTACTTC; cdr3_aa: CATGAPTSGTLETQYF